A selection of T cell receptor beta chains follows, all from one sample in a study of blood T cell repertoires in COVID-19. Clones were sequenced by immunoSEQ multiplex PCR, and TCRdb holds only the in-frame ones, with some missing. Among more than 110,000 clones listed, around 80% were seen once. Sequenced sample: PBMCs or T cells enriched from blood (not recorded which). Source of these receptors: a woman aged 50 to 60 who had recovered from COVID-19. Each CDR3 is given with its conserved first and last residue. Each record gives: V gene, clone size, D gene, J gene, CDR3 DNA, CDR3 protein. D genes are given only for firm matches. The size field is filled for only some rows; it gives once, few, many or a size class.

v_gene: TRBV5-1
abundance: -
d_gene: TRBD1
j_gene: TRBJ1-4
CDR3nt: TGCGCCAGCAGCCCAACTTCAGGGGGAGCTAATGAAAAACTGTTTTTT
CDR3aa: CASSPTSGGANEKLFF

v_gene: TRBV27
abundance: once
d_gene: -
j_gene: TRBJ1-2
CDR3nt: TGTGCCAGCAGTTTTAGTCCCAGACAGTCCCTGTATGGCTACACCTTC
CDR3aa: CASSFSPRQSLYGYTF

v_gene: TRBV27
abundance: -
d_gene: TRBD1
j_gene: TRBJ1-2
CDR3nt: TGTGCCAGCAGAGGGACAGGGAACCTCTATGGCTACACCTTC
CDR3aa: CASRGTGNLYGYTF

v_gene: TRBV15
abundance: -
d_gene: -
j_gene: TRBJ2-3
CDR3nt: TGTGCCACCAGCAGCCACGGAGGGTCGGGGACAGATACGCAGTATTTT
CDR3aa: CATSSHGGSGTDTQYF

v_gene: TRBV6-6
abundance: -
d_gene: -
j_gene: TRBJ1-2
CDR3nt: TGTGCCAGCAGTTACTCGCAGTATGGCTACACCTTC
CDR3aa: CASSYSQYGYTF

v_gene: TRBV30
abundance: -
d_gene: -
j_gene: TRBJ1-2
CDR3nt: TGTGCCTGGAGTGTACCGGGGGGGTCTAACTATGGCTACACCTTC
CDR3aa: CAWSVPGGSNYGYTF

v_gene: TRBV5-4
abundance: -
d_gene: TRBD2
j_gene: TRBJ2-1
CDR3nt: TGTGCCAGCAGGCTGACCGGGACTAGCGGGGGGACAGGGGAGTTCTTC
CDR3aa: CASRLTGTSGGTGEFF

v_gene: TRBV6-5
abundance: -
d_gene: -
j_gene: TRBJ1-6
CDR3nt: TGTGCCAGCAGTTTATGGTCAGGGAACAATTCACCCCTCCACTTT
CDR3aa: CASSLWSGNNSPLHF

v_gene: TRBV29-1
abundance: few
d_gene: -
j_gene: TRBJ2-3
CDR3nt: TGCAGCGTTCGAAGGGGTACAGATACGCAGTATTTT
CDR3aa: CSVRRGTDTQYF

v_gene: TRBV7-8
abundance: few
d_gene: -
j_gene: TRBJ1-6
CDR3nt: TGTGCCAGCAGCTTAGGAAAGAGTGGTCTAGGGGATTCTCCCCTCCACTTT
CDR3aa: CASSLGKSGLGDSPLHF

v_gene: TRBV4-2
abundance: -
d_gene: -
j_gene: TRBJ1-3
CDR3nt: TGTGCCAGCAGCGCGCCCGCCCGAGGAGGCAACTCTGGAAACACCATATATTTT
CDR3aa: CASSAPARGGNSGNTIYF

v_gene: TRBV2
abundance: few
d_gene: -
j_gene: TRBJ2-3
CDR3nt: TGTGCCAGCAGATGGACTACCCTCTACACAGATACGCAGTATTTT
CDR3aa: CASRWTTLYTDTQYF

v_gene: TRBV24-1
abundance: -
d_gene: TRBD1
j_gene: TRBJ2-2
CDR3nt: TGTGCCACCAGTGATTCCTTAGACAGGGGGGAAAACACCGGGGAGCTGTTTTTT
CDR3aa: CATSDSLDRGENTGELFF

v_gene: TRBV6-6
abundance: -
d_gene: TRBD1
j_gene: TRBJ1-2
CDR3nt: TGTGCCAGCAGCCCACCAGGGGGGACTAACTATGGCTACACCTTC
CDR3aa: CASSPPGGTNYGYTF

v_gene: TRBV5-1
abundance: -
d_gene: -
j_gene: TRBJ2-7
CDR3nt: TGCGCCAGCAGCTTAGGGGACAACAACGAGCAGTACTTC
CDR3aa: CASSLGDNNEQYF

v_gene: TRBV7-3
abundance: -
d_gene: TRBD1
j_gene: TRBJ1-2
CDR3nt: TGTGCCAGCAGCCCCAGGACAGGCGGCACTGGCTACACCTTC
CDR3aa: CASSPRTGGTGYTF

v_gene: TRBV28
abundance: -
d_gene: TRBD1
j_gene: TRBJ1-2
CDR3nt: TGTGCCAGCAGTTTAAATCTGGGACAGGGAAAGGGCTACACCTTC
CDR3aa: CASSLNLGQGKGYTF

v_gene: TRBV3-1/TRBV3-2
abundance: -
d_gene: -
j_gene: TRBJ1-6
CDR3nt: TGTGCCAGCAGACGAAGACAGAGCTCCTATAATTCACCCCTCCACTTT
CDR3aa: CASRRRQSSYNSPLHF

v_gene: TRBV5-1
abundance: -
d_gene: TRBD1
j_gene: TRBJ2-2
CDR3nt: TGCGCCAGCAGCTTTACAGGGGTGAAAACCGGGGAGCTGTTTTTT
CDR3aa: CASSFTGVKTGELFF

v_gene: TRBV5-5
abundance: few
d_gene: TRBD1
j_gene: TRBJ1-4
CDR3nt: TGTGCCAGCAGCACGACAGGGGATAATGAAAAACTGTTTTTT
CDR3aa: CASSTTGDNEKLFF

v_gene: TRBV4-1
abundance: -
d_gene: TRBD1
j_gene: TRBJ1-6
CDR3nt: TGCGCCAGCAGCCTCTCCCCCCGACAGGGATCCTATAATTCACCCCTCCACTTT
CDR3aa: CASSLSPRQGSYNSPLHF

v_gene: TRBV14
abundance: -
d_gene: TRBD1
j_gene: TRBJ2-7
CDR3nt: TGTGCCAGCAGTCGGACAGGGCGATCTGCCTACGAGCAGTACTTC
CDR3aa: CASSRTGRSAYEQYF

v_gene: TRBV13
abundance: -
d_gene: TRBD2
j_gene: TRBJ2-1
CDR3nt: TGTGCCAGCAGCTTGGGGACTAGCGGGGGACATGAGCAGTTCTTC
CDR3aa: CASSLGTSGGHEQFF

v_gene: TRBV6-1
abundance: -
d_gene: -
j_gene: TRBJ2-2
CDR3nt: TGTGCCAGCAGTGAAGCGCTAACAGGCGGGGAGCTGTTTTTT
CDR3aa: CASSEALTGGELFF

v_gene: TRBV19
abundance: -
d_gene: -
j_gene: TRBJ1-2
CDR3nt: TGTGCCAGTAGTATAGGACAGATCGTCTATGGCTACACCTTC
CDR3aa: CASSIGQIVYGYTF

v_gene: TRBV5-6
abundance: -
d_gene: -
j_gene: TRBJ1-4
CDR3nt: TGTGCCAGCACGACCGGGTCCAGAAATGAAAAACTGTTTTTT
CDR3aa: CASTTGSRNEKLFF

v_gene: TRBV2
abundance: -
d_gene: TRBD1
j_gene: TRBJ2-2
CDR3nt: TGTGCCAGCAGTGAGAGGACAGGGGACACCGGGGAGCTGTTTTTT
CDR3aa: CASSERTGDTGELFF

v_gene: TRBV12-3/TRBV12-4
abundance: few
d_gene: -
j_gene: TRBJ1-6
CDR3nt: TGTGCCAGCAGTTCCGGGGTATCACCCCTCCACTTT
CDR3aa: CASSSGVSPLHF

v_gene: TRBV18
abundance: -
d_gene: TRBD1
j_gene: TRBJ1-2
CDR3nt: TGTGCCAGCTCACAACCGGGACAGGGTTGGTATGGCTACACCTTC
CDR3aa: CASSQPGQGWYGYTF

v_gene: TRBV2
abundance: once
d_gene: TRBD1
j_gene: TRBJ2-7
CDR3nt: TGTGCCAGCAGTGGAGAGGGACAGGGCCACGAGCAGTACTTC
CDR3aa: CASSGEGQGHEQYF

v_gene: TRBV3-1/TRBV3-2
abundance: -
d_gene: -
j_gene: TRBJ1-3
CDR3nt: TGTGCCAGCAGCCAAGTGTCGGGAAACACCATATATTTT
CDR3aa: CASSQVSGNTIYF

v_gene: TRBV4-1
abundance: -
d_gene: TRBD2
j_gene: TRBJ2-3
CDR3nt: TGCGCCAGCAGCCCGGGACTAGCGGCATCTACGGGTGTAGATACGCAGTATTTT
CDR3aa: CASSPGLAASTGVDTQYF

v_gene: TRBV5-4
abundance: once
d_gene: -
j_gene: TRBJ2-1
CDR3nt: TGTGCCAGCAGCTTTAGGGGGGGAAACTACAATGAGCAGTTCTTC
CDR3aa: CASSFRGGNYNEQFF

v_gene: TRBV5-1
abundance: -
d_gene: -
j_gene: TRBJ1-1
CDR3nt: TGCGCCAGCAGCACCACGACGAGGGACACTGAAGCTTTCTTT
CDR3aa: CASSTTTRDTEAFF

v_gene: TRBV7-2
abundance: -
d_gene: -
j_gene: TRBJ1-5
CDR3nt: TGTGCCAGCAGCTTAGTCGCGGGGATCAATCAGCCCCAGCATTTT
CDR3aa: CASSLVAGINQPQHF

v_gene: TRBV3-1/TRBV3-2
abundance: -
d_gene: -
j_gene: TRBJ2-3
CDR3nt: TGTGCCAGCAGCCAAGTCGGTTCGGATACGCAGTATTTT
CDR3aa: CASSQVGSDTQYF

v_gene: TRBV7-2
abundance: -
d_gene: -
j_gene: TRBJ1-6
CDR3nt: TGTGCCAGCAGCCCGGAGGCTGCCTCACTCTCCTATAATTCACCCCTCCACTTT
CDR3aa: CASSPEAASLSYNSPLHF

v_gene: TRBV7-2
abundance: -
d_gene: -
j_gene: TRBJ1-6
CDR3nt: TGTGCCAGCAGCTCAATCCGGGGAGCTCAAGTTCCCCTCCACTTT
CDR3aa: CASSSIRGAQVPLHF

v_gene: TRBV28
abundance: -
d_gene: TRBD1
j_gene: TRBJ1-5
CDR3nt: TGTGCCAGCAGGCCCACAGGGGGGAACAATCAGCCCCAGCATTTT
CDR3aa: CASRPTGGNNQPQHF

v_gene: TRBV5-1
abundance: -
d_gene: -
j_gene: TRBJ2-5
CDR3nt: TGCGCCAGCAGCCCGCAGGGTAACCAAGAGACCCAGTACTTC
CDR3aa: CASSPQGNQETQYF

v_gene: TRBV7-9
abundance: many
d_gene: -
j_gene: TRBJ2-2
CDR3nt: TGTGCCAGCAGCTTACGGGTCGGGGAGCTGTTTTTT
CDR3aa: CASSLRVGELFF

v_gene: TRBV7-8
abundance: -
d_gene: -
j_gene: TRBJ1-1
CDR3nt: TGTGCCAGCAGCTCCCAACTAAACAGAGACTATAGCACTGAAGCTTTCTTT
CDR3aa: CASSSQLNRDYSTEAFF

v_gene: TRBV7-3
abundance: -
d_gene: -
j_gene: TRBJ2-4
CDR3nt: TGTGCCAGCAGCTCCGGGGCGGGGATCCTCAAAAACATTCAGTACTTC
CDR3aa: CASSSGAGILKNIQYF

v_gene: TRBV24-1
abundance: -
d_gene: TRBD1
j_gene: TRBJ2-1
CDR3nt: TGTGCCACCAGTGATTCCGTTGGGACAGGGGGTAGTAATGAGCAGTTCTTC
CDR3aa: CATSDSVGTGGSNEQFF

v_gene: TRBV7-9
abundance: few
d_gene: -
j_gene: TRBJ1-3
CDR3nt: TGTGCCAGCAGCTTTTTACCACAGGGACCTGGAAACACCATATATTTT
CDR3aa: CASSFLPQGPGNTIYF

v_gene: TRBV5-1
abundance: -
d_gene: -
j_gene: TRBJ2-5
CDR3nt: TGCGCCACCCTCCCGGTCGGGACCCAGTACTTC
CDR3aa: CATLPVGTQYF

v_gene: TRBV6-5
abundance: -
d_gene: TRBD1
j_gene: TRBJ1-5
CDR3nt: TGTGCCAGCAGCGTGGGACAGGGGGATCAGCCCCAGCATTTT
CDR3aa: CASSVGQGDQPQHF